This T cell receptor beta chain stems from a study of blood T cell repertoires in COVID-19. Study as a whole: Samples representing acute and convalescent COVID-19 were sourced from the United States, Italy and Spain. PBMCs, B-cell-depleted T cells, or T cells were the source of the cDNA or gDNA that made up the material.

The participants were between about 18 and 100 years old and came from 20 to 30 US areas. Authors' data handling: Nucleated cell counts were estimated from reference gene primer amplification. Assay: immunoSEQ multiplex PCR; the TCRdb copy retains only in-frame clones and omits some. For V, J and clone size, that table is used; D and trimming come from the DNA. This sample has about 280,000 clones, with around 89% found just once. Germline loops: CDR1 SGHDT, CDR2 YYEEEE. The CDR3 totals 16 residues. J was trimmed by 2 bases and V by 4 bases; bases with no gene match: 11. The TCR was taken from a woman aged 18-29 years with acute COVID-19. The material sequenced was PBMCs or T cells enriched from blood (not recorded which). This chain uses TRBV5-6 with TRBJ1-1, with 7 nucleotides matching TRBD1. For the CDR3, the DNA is TGTGCCAGCAGCCCTCTGGGGTCAGGGGGAAACACTGAAGCTTTCTTT. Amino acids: CASSPLGSGGNTEAFF.